These T cell receptor beta chains were read from a single sample in a study of blood T cell repertoires in COVID-19. TCRdb's table, derived via immunoSEQ multiplex PCR, lists solely in-frame clones and lacks some. The sample consists of roughly 200,000 clones, about 95% of them appearing once. Sample: peripheral blood. The receptors come from a man aged 25-40 years with COVID-19, enrolled during active disease. Each CDR3 is given with its conserved first and last residue. A D gene is named only where the DNA matches it firmly. Expanded clones are given a class, and other clones once, few, many or no size at all.

D	V	J	size	DNA	CDR3
TRBD1	TRBV5-1	TRBJ1-2	-	TGCGCCAGCAGCTACTACGACAGGGAGAACTATGGCTACACCTTC	CASSYYDRENYGYTF
-	TRBV6-5	TRBJ1-2	-	TGTGCCAGCAGGGTCAGGGGCTCTGGCTACACCTTC	CASRVRGSGYTF
-	TRBV30	TRBJ1-3	-	TGTGCCTGGAGGGCGCCCTTGGGGCTGGGGGGAAACACCATATATTTT	CAWRAPLGLGGNTIYF
-	TRBV11-2	TRBJ1-3	-	TGTGCCAGCAGCTTCCGGGGTGGTGGAAACACCATATATTTT	CASSFRGGGNTIYF
TRBD1	TRBV5-1	TRBJ2-7	-	TGCGCCAGCAGCCCGGGACAGGGAGTGCCGCAGTACTTC	CASSPGQGVPQYF
TRBD2	TRBV3-1/TRBV3-2	TRBJ2-5	-	TGTGCCAGCAGCCATATACTAGCGGGGGGGTGGTCAGAGACCCAGTACTTC	CASSHILAGGWSETQYF
-	TRBV6-5	TRBJ2-7	once	TGTGCCAGCAGTTCCCCAAACAGGGATCACGAGCAGTACTTC	CASSSPNRDHEQYF
-	TRBV5-1	TRBJ1-3	-	TGCGCCAGCAGCCCGGCGGGTGGAAACACCATATATTTT	CASSPAGGNTIYF
-	TRBV18	TRBJ1-3	once	TGTGCCAGCTCACCGGGAGCAGGCCCGGTCTCTGGAAACACCATATATTTT	CASSPGAGPVSGNTIYF
TRBD2	TRBV7-9	TRBJ2-1	once	TGTGCCAGCAGCTTAGGAGTGGGGACTAGCTGGAACAATGAGCAGTTCTTC	CASSLGVGTSWNNEQFF
-	TRBV3-1/TRBV3-2	TRBJ2-7	-	TGTGCCAGCAGCCAAGGGTTGGGCCACGAGCAGTACTTC	CASSQGLGHEQYF
-	TRBV6-5	TRBJ2-7	-	TGTGCCAGCAGACCACAGGGCCCTACGGAGCAGTACTTC	CASRPQGPTEQYF
-	TRBV3-1/TRBV3-2	TRBJ1-4	once	TGTGCCAGCAGCCGCCGGGTAACTAATGAAAAACTGTTTTTT	CASSRRVTNEKLFF
TRBD2	TRBV2	TRBJ2-1	-	TGTGCCAGCAGCCCTAGCGGGTTCACTGAGCAGTTCTTC	CASSPSGFTEQFF
-	TRBV7-7	TRBJ2-5	-	TGTGCCAGCAGCTTAGGCCCTAGCGAGCAAGAGACCCAGTACTTC	CASSLGPSEQETQYF